This T cell receptor beta chain originates from a study of post-analysis software for immune sequencing data. Study-wide background: Some patients lacked subtype; others had relapsing-remitting, secondary progressive or progressive-relapsing disease. Findings and limits, study-wide: In patients, about five TRBV segments were more frequent than in controls, with TRBV5-6, TRBV5-1 and TRBV20-1 among them.

This clonotype was detected a few times. Its cognate antigen is unknown. Incorporated into the TCR beta cDNA libraries were unique molecular identifiers, which served to reduce PCR and sequencing biases. A single record per CDR3 protein comes from TCRdb applying MiXCR to the PCR reads. The sample holds roughly 800,000 distinct CDR3 sequences, more than 45% seen once. The CDR3 has 16 amino acids. The V gene end was trimmed by 6 bases and the J gene end by 2 bases; junction bases not matched to a gene: 9. Germline assignment: CDR1 ENHRY and CDR2 SYGVKD. The sequenced material came from blood. The chain is built from TRBV10-3 and TRBJ2-3, with TRBD2 identical over 9 bases. The sequence was obtained from a girl aged 5-17 years with multiple sclerosis. The CDR3 DNA follows: TGTGCCATCAGCCGTAGCGGGAGCGGTAACACAGATACGCAGTATTTT. It specifies CAISRSGSGNTDTQYF.